The 13 T cell receptor beta chains listed next were all sequenced from one sample in a study of blood T cell repertoires in COVID-19. Sequencing was performed with immunoSEQ multiplex PCR; in TCRdb, only in-frame clones are kept and a portion is missing. There are 100,000 to 150,000 clones in the sample; about 94% occur only once, and just over 2% lies in the top ten. The sample comprised peripheral blood. The receptors derive from a man aged 50-60 years with COVID-19, enrolled during active disease.

The rearrangement uses TRBV11-2 and TRBJ2-1; D call uncertain. The CDR3 is 12 residues long. Germline CDR1 reads SGHAT; CDR2 reads FQNNGV. Trimming shortened V by 6 bases and J by 8 bases, and 11 bases separated the two germline ends. The CDR3 is CASSLRWDEQFF. DNA for the CDR3: TGTGCCAGCAGTTTGAGGTGGGATGAGCAGTTCTTC. Using reference TRBV11-2 and TRBJ2-1 for the parts outside the CDR3, the full variable domain is EAGVAQSPRYKIIEKRQSVAFWCNPISGHATLYWYQQILGQGPKLLIQFQNNGVVDDSQLPKDRFSAERLKGVDSTLKIQPAKLEDSAVYLCASSLRWDEQFFGPGTRLTVL.

The chain has TRBV7-6 and TRBJ2-1, with TRBD2 matching 14 bases. CDR3 length: 16 amino acids. The germline V gene encodes CDR1 SGHVS and CDR2 FNYEAQ. The V segment lost 2 bases and the J segment 10 bases; nucleotides outside the gene matches: 7. Written as DNA, the CDR3 is TGTGCCAGCAGCTTACTCCCGGGACTAGCGGGAGAAGAGCAGTTCTTC. It is translated as CASSLLPGLAGEEQFF.

The V call is TRBV25-1, the J call TRBJ1-4; 7 bases fit TRBD1. J gave up 3 bases and V 5 bases, and 3 bases lay outside the gene matches. In germline, CDR1 is MGHDK, CDR2 SYGVNS. The CDR3 length is 14 residues. Written as DNA, the CDR3 is TGTGCCAGCAGTCAGGGGGGACCTAATGAAAAACTGTTTTTT. Translated: CASSQGGPNEKLFF.

The chain has TRBV6-5 and TRBJ2-7; 8 bases fit TRBD1. This CDR3 is 15 amino acids long. The germline V gene has CDR1 MNHEY and CDR2 SVGAGI. The J segment lost 2 bases and the V segment lost 5 bases, leaving 8 bases of the junction unmatched. CDR3 residues: CASSLVGQGTYEQYF. The DNA of the CDR3 is TGTGCCAGCAGTCTAGTTGGACAGGGAACCTACGAGCAGTACTTC.

The CDR3 loop is CAISESVRGDEQFF. DNA for the CDR3: TGTGCCATCAGTGAGTCAGTTAGGGGTGATGAGCAGTTCTTC. The V gene is TRBV10-3, the J gene TRBJ2-1; D perhaps matches TRBD1 (5 bases). The CDR3 extends over 14 amino acids. Germline values: CDR1 ENHRY, CDR2 SYGVKD. With 0 bases removed from V and 8 bases from J, the gap between germline ends came to 11 bases.

The chain is built from TRBV5-1 and TRBJ2-1, with TRBD1 matching 7 bases. Trimming cost V 0 bases and J 0 bases; bases outside gene matches: 3. The CDR3 consists of 16 residues. CDR1 is SGHRS, CDR2 YFSETQ, per germline. The CDR3 DNA reads as TGCGCCAGCAGCTTGGGGGGACAGACCTCCTACAATGAGCAGTTCTTC. This encodes CASSLGGQTSYNEQFF.

The chain is built from TRBV15 and TRBJ2-3; D not certain. Trimming shortened V by 0 bases and J by 4 bases, and 8 bases separated the two germline ends. The germline CDR1 and CDR2 sequences are LNHNV and YYDKDF (reference sequence). The CDR3 is made up of 14 amino acids. The CDR3: CATSRDPSPDTQYF. CDR3 DNA sequence: TGTGCCACCAGCAGAGATCCGAGTCCAGATACGCAGTATTTT.

The chain recombines TRBV4-3 with TRBJ1-2, with 7 bases lining up with TRBD1. This CDR3 spans 15 amino acids. The ends lost 0 bases at V and 4 bases at J; junction bases unmatched: 5. Germline-derived CDR1 and CDR2 are LGHNA and YSLEER. The CDR3 nucleotides read TGCGCCAGCAGCCAAGACAGGGGGGAAGCCTATGGCTACACCTTC. It encodes CASSQDRGEAYGYTF.

This clone was counted a few times. The chain joins TRBV7-9 to TRBJ1-5; D is perhaps TRBD1 (5 bases). The CDR3 is 17 residues long. Trimming left V 5 bases short and J 0 bases short, with 17 bases between. Germline CDR1 reads SEHNR; CDR2 reads FQNEAQ (reference sequence). The CDR3 protein is CASSHRVGQSSNQPQHF. CDR3 bases: TGTGCCAGCAGCCATCGGGTGGGGCAGTCTAGCAATCAGCCCCAGCATTTT. The whole variable domain, remainder taken from reference TRBV7-9 and TRBJ1-5, is DTGVSQNPRHKITKRGQNVTFRCDPISEHNRLYWYRQTLGQGPEFLTYFQNEAQLEKSRLLSDRFSAERPKGSFSTLEIQRTEQGDSAMYLCASSHRVGQSSNQPQHFGDGTRLSIL.

The rearrangement joins TRBV2 to TRBJ2-3; D unresolved. The CDR3 sequence is 11 residues long. Trimming left V 7 bases short and J 2 bases short, with 4 bases between. In germline, CDR1 is SNHLY, CDR2 FYNNEI. For the CDR3, the DNA is TGTGCCAGCATCATCACAGATACGCAGTATTTT. This codes for CASIITDTQYF.

Only one count was recorded for this clone. The J gene is TRBJ2-3, the V gene TRBV9, with D perhaps matching TRBD2 (6 bases). The length of the CDR3 is 15 residues. The germline V and J ends were trimmed by 0 bases and 2 bases, with 10 bases remaining between them. The V gene's germline CDR1 is SGDLS and CDR2 YYNGEE. Here the CDR3 DNA reads TGTGCCAGCAGCGTAGGGCTAGCGAACACAGATACGCAGTATTTT. Protein: CASSVGLANTDTQYF.

This clone is a singleton in its sample. This sequence joins TRBV6-5 and TRBJ1-6; 7 nucleotides align to TRBD1. CDR1 and CDR2 from the germline V gene are MNHEY and SVGAGI. The CDR3 runs to 14 residues. V shed 6 bases, J shed 4 bases, and the junction held 3 bases outside the gene matches. The CDR3 is CASSEGQYNSPLHF. In DNA form, the CDR3 reads TGTGCCAGCAGCGAGGGACAGTATAATTCACCCCTCCACTTT.

V gene TRBV6-5 combines with J gene TRBJ1-1; tentatively, D is TRBD1 (6 bases). Trimming pared 2 bases from V and 5 bases from J, leaving 15 bases between. Germline-derived CDR1 and CDR2 are MNHEY and SVGAGI. The CDR3 loop spans 15 amino acids. CDR3 residues: CASSYTGLGETEAFF. The CDR3 bases are TGTGCCAGCAGTTACACAGGGCTAGGAGAGACTGAAGCTTTCTTT.